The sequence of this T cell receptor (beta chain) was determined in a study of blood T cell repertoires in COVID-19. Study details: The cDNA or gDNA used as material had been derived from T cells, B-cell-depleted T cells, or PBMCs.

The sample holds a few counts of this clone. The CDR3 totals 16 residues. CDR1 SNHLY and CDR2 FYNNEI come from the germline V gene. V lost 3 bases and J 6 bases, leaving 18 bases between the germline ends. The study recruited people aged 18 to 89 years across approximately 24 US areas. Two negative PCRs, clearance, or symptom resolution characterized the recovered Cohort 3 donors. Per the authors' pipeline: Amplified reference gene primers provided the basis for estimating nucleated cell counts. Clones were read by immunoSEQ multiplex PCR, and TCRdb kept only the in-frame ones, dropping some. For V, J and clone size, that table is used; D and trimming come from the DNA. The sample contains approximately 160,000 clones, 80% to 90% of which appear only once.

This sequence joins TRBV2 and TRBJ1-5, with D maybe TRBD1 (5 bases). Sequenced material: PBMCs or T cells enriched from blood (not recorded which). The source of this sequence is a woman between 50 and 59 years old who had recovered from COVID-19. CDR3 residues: CASSDRVQGRSQPQHF. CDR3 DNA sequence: TGTGCCAGCAGTGACCGCGTTCAGGGTAGGAGTCAGCCCCAGCATTTT.